Given below is one TCR beta chain in context. The CDR3 totals 16 residues. Germline CDR1 MNHEY, CDR2 SMNVEV (reference sequence). The J segment lost 2 bases and the V segment lost 4 bases, leaving 10 bases of the junction unmatched. Original handling: Reference gene primer amplification yielded estimated nucleated cell counts. Repertoires were generated with immunoSEQ multiplex PCR, while TCRdb's copy carries only in-frame clones and drops some. V and J calls and clone size are copied from that table; D and trimming were computed from the DNA. This table holds around 250,000 clones, 80% to 85% found once. The sample originates from a study of blood T cell repertoires in COVID-19. Study overall: T cells, B-cell-depleted T cells, or PBMCs supplied cDNA or gDNA.

This chain connects TRBV27 to TRBJ2-7; 8 nucleotides match TRBD2. This clonotype originated in a woman aged 18-29 years with acute or convalescent COVID-19. Material: peripheral blood. As DNA, the CDR3 is TGTGCCAGCAGTTCCCTTGGCGGGAGGATCACCTACGAGCAGTACTTC. This translates into CASSSLGGRITYEQYF.